The next 28 T cell receptor beta chains were all read from a single sample in a study of blood T cell repertoires in COVID-19. Produced via immunoSEQ multiplex PCR; TCRdb's table is partial and in-frame only. This table holds 200,000 to 250,000 clones, about 80% found once. The sample taken for sequencing was peripheral blood. These receptors were taken from a woman aged 80 or older with COVID-19, enrolled during active disease.

This sequence joins TRBV19 and TRBJ2-7, with D possibly matching TRBD2 (5 bases). V was cut by 6 bases and J by 3 bases, with 15 bases left in between. Germline V CDR1 and CDR2: LNHDA, SQIVND (reference sequence). The CDR3 has 14 amino acids. The DNA for the CDR3 is TGTGCCAGTAGCGGCAGGCCCCGGGACTACGAGCAGTACTTC. This sequence encodes CASSGRPRDYEQYF. The entire variable domain, with the rest obtained from reference TRBV19 and TRBJ2-7, is as follows: DGGITQSPKYLFRKEGQNVTLSCEQNLNHDAMYWYRQDPGQGLRLIYYSQIVNDFQKGDIAEGYSVSREKKESFPLTVTSAQKNPTAFYLCASSGRPRDYEQYFGPGTRLTVT.

The chain couples TRBV6-5 to TRBJ2-5, with TRBD2 identical over 8 bases. There are 15 residues in the CDR3. Germline CDR1 is MNHEY and CDR2 is SVGAGI. The junction had 11 bases not matched to a gene; V was cut back by 2 bases and J by 9 bases. CDR3 in amino acids: CASSYAAGTSSPQYF. DNA of the CDR3: TGTGCCAGCAGTTACGCTGCCGGGACTAGTTCGCCCCAGTACTTC.

The chain employs TRBV4-1 and TRBJ1-5; D gene unclear. Germline V gives CDR1 MGHRA, CDR2 YSYEKL. The CDR3 consists of 13 residues. V lost 4 bases and J 9 bases, leaving 13 bases between the germline ends. The CDR3 region is CASSPGIGRPQHF. The CDR3 DNA reads as TGCGCCAGCAGCCCTGGGATAGGGAGGCCCCAGCATTTT.

This chain links TRBV9 with TRBJ2-1; 10 bases line up with TRBD2. The CDR3 runs 13 residues. J gave up 4 bases and V 6 bases, and 1 base lay outside the gene matches. CDR1 SGDLS and CDR2 YYNGEE come from the germline V gene. In DNA form, the CDR3 reads TGTGCCAGCAATAGCGGGGGGTACAATGAGCAGTTCTTC. Translating it yields CASNSGGYNEQFF. Full variable domain (missing parts from reference TRBV9 and TRBJ2-1): DSGVTQTPKHLITATGQRVTLRCSPRSGDLSVYWYQQSLDQGLQFLIQYYNGEERAKGNILERFSAQQFPDLHSELNLSSLELGDSALYFCASNSGGYNEQFFGPGTRLTVL.

The chain employs TRBV7-3 and TRBJ2-7; D is unresolved. Germline assignment: CDR1 SGHTA and CDR2 FQGTGA. V lost 5 bases and J 5 bases, leaving 13 bases between the germline ends. This CDR3 has 13 amino acids. The CDR3 region has the DNA TGTGCCAGCAGCCCAAGCCGCGAAGACGAGCAGTACTTC. It encodes CASSPSREDEQYF.

The DNA of the CDR3 is TGTGCCAGCAGTTCCCCCACAGGGGCCGAAGCTTTCTTT. Its translation: CASSSPTGAEAFF. The chain uses TRBV12-3 or TRBV12-4 and TRBJ1-1; 7 nucleotides agree with TRBD1. Germline trimming cut 4 bases from V and 8 bases from J; bases unmatched to any gene: 7. CDR3 length equals 13 residues.

The CDR3 sequence: CASSPQGGQGTEQYF. In DNA, the CDR3 is TGTGCCAGCAGCCCCCAGGGGGGACAGGGAACCGAGCAGTACTTC. V gene TRBV7-9 combines with J gene TRBJ2-7; 9 bases line up with TRBD1. V was clipped by 5 bases and J by 6 bases; unmatched bases: 11. Germline CDR1 reads SEHNR; CDR2 reads FQNEAQ (reference sequence). The CDR3 extends over 15 amino acids.

This chain uses TRBV2 with TRBJ2-7; perhaps TRBD2 as D (5 bases). V lost 3 bases and J lost 6, with 12 bases in between. The germline CDR1 and CDR2 sequences are SNHLY and FYNNEI. The CDR3 has 13 residues. This CDR3 reads CASSERGWGEQYF. The CDR3 nucleotides are TGTGCCAGCAGTGAGAGAGGGTGGGGCGAGCAGTACTTC.

This chain uses TRBV15 with TRBJ1-5; TRBD1 agrees at 12 bases. J lost 5 bases, V lost 3 bases, and 5 bases had no gene match. Germline lookup yields CDR1 LNHNV and CDR2 YYDKDF (reference sequence). The CDR3 sequence is 16 residues long. Here the CDR3 DNA reads TGTGCCACCAGCAGGGGACAGGGGGCCCAGTATCAGCCCCAGCATTTT. This sequence encodes CATSRGQGAQYQPQHF.

J is TRBJ1-5 and V is TRBV7-2; 8 positions match TRBD1. Trimming cost V 5 bases and J 6 bases; bases outside gene matches: 12. The CDR3 extends over 16 amino acids. Germline lookup yields CDR1 SGHTA and CDR2 FQGNSA. CDR3 nucleotides: TGTGCCAGCAGCCCCGGCCCCGACAGGGGCGGTCAGCCCCAGCATTTT. Translated: CASSPGPDRGGQPQHF.

V is TRBV12-3 or TRBV12-4 and J is TRBJ2-5, with unresolved D. Trimming took 1 base from V and 4 from J, leaving 7 bases between them. The CDR3 is 13 amino acids. CDR3 in DNA: TGTGCCAGCAGTTTAGGAGCGTCAGAGACCCAGTACTTC. Its protein is CASSLGASETQYF.

The CDR3 sequence: CASTNYLEAFF. CDR3 nucleotide sequence: TGTGCCAGCACAAACTATCTTGAAGCTTTCTTT. The chain combines TRBV2 with TRBJ1-1, with D unresolved. Germline V gene sequence: CDR1 SNHLY, CDR2 FYNNEI. Trimming pared 7 bases from V and 7 bases from J, leaving 10 bases between. This CDR3 comprises 11 residues.

The rearrangement links TRBV3-1 (or the pseudogene TRBV3-2) to TRBJ1-3; unclear D gene. Germline-derived CDR1 and CDR2 are LGHDT and YNNKEL (reference sequence). The CDR3 has 14 residues. V lost 2 bases and J lost 7, with 12 bases in between. CDR3 in amino acids: CASSQIFGGNTIYF. Written as DNA, the CDR3 is TGTGCCAGCAGCCAAATCTTTGGAGGGAACACCATATATTTT.

V and J are TRBV5-4 and TRBJ2-1; 11 bases align to TRBD2. Germline trimming cut 3 bases from V and 5 bases from J; bases unmatched to any gene: 4. Germline V gene sequence: CDR1 SGHNT, CDR2 YYREEE (reference sequence). The length of the CDR3 is 15 residues. The CDR3 here is CASSSTSGKNNEQFF. Here the CDR3 DNA reads TGTGCCAGCAGCTCGACTAGCGGGAAAAACAATGAGCAGTTCTTC.

The CDR3 here is CASSIVPGMNTEAFF. The CDR3 DNA follows: TGTGCCAGTAGTATAGTGCCAGGGATGAACACTGAAGCTTTCTTT. The gene calls are TRBV19 and TRBJ1-1; D may be TRBD1 (5 bases). Germline V gives CDR1 LNHDA, CDR2 SQIVND (reference sequence). Trimming removed 1 base from V and 0 bases from J, with 9 bases in between. This CDR3 region has 15 residues.

The genes are TRBV29-1 and TRBJ2-4; 8 nucleotides align to TRBD1. J was trimmed by 5 bases and V by 4 bases; bases with no gene match: 1. Germline CDR1 is SQVTM and CDR2 is ANQGSEA. This CDR3 is 12 amino acids long. The CDR3 reads CSVAQGENIQYF. DNA for the CDR3: TGCAGCGTTGCACAGGGGGAAAACATTCAGTACTTC.

The chain carries TRBV28 and TRBJ1-4; 11 positions agree with TRBD1. Trimming removed 6 bases from V and 8 bases from J; junction bases left unmatched: 11. This CDR3 has 16 amino acids. CDR1 and CDR2 (germline): MDHEN, SYDVKM. The CDR3 spells CASSLGGQGGQEKLFF. As DNA, the CDR3 is TGTGCCAGCAGCCTTGGGGGACAGGGGGGTCAAGAAAAACTGTTTTTT.

This clone was observed a single time. This chain uses TRBV20-1 with TRBJ2-5, with TRBD1 as a possible D gene (5 bases). Germline V gives CDR1 DFQATT, CDR2 SNEGSKA (reference sequence). V was shortened by 3 bases and J by 7 bases, with 15 bases between the two germline ends. The CDR3 is made up of 13 amino acids. The CDR3 is CSASLSAGWTQYF. The CDR3 DNA is TGCAGTGCTAGTCTTTCGGCAGGGTGGACCCAGTACTTC.

The V gene is TRBV6-2 or TRBV6-3, the J gene TRBJ1-2; a possible D gene is TRBD1 (5 bases). This CDR3 has 13 amino acids. With 6 bases removed from V and 7 bases from J, the gap between germline ends came to 15 bases. Germline CDR1 reads MNHEY; CDR2 reads SVGEGT. CDR3 DNA: TGTGCCAGCAGCCTTGGGGGGGTTGGTGGCTACACCTTC. It translates to CASSLGGVGGYTF.

This chain uses TRBV2 with TRBJ2-4, with 7 bases lining up with TRBD1. Trimming at V came to 4 bases and at J to 8 bases, leaving 14 bases not matched to a gene. This CDR3 spans 16 amino acids. The germline V gene has CDR1 SNHLY and CDR2 FYNNEI. CDR3 sequence: CASSAGWATQGDIQYF. The CDR3, as DNA: TGTGCCAGCAGTGCGGGTTGGGCTACCCAGGGGGACATTCAGTACTTC.

The chain links TRBV9 to TRBJ1-1; 8 positions agree with TRBD1. CDR1 and CDR2 (germline): SGDLS, YYNGEE. The CDR3 contains 15 residues. V gave up 4 bases and J gave up 0 bases; unmatched junction bases: 5. CDR3 loop: CASSPRGQLNTEAFF. CDR3 bases: TGTGCCAGCAGCCCCAGGGGGCAACTGAACACTGAAGCTTTCTTT.

This clone was counted a few times. J is TRBJ1-6 and V is TRBV6-5; 10 nucleotides agree with TRBD1. Germline V gene lookup returns CDR1 MNHEY and CDR2 SVGAGI. The J segment lost 8 bases and the V segment lost 6 bases, leaving 7 bases of the junction unmatched. The CDR3 is made up of 15 amino acids. CDR3 in amino acids: CASRRQGAGYSPLHF. As DNA, the CDR3 is TGTGCCAGCAGGCGACAGGGGGCAGGGTATTCACCCCTCCACTTT.

The V and J genes are TRBV7-2 and TRBJ2-7; TRBD2 aligns across 11 bases. Germline-derived CDR1 and CDR2 are SGHTA and FQGNSA. This CDR3 has 12 amino acids. Losses at the gene ends were 9 bases for V and 2 bases for J; bases not matched to a gene: 0. The DNA for the CDR3 is TGTGCCAGTAGCGGGAGGGCCTACGAGCAGTACTTC. Protein sequence: CASSGRAYEQYF.

The V gene is TRBV15, the J gene TRBJ1-5, with D possibly TRBD1 on 5 matching bases. CDR3 length equals 15 residues. Germline CDR1 LNHNV, CDR2 YYDKDF (reference sequence). Trimming left V 6 bases short and J 4 bases short, with 16 bases between. The chain's CDR3 is CATRPWGGSNQPQHF. CDR3 DNA: TGTGCCACCAGGCCCTGGGGGGGTTCAAATCAGCCCCAGCATTTT.

This clone was detected once. This chain connects TRBV3-1 (or the pseudogene TRBV3-2) to TRBJ1-5, with no clear D. The CDR3 is 15 amino acids. CDR1 LGHDT and CDR2 YNNKEL come from the germline V gene (reference sequence). V was cut by 3 bases and J by 3 bases, with 12 bases left in between. CDR3 in DNA: TGTGCCAGCAGCCAGACGAGCGGGGACAATCAGCCCCAGCATTTT. It codes for CASSQTSGDNQPQHF.

The chain links TRBV19 to TRBJ2-3; 8 positions agree with TRBD2. Germline V gene sequence: CDR1 LNHDA, CDR2 SQIVND (reference sequence). After removal of 6 bases from V and 1 base from J, the junction contained 12 bases not matched to a gene. The CDR3 consists of 17 residues. CDR3 coding DNA: TGTGCCAGTAGGCCCAAGTTCGAGACTAGCGGCACAGATACGCAGTATTTT. Translating gives CASRPKFETSGTDTQYF.

The chain couples TRBV6-5 to TRBJ2-7; perhaps TRBD1 as D (5 bases). The germline gives CDR1 MNHEY, CDR2 SVGAGI. With 8 bases removed from V and 0 bases from J, the gap between germline ends came to 14 bases. This CDR3 is built from 14 residues. This CDR3 is CASPRTGCSYEQYF. The CDR3 DNA reads TGTGCCAGCCCGAGAACAGGTTGCTCCTACGAGCAGTACTTC.

The chain joins TRBV28 to TRBJ1-2; TRBD1 matches at 9 bases. With V trimmed by 5 bases and J by 4 bases, 17 bases remained unmatched. Germline V gene data show CDR1 as MDHEN and CDR2 as SYDVKM. The CDR3 extends over 18 amino acids. Written as DNA, the CDR3 is TGTGCCAGCAGTGCGTTTCACAGGGGGCGTGCTATAGTCTATGGCTACACCTTC. Translation: CASSAFHRGRAIVYGYTF.